Listed here are 17 T cell receptor beta chains from one sample, sequenced in a study of cytomegalovirus exposure and HLA in healthy donors. The primer mix had 60 Vbeta and 13 Jbeta primers. Repertoires were generated with immunoSEQ multiplex PCR, while TCRdb's copy carries only in-frame clones and drops some. The sample holds under 200,000 clones, around 74% seen once. Sequencing was carried out using PBMCs. The receptors were gathered from a female donor in good health and CMV-seronegative.

The V and J genes are TRBV9 and TRBJ1-1; TRBD1 might be the D (6 bases). V was cut by 0 bases and J by 2 bases, with 11 bases left in between. The germline gives CDR1 SGDLS, CDR2 YYNGEE. The length of the CDR3 is 15 residues. The DNA of the CDR3 is TGTGCCAGCAGCGTAGTCGGGGGGCTCAACACTGAAGCTTTCTTT. This sequence encodes CASSVVGGLNTEAFF.

V usage is TRBV9 and J usage is TRBJ1-6; the D is unclear. Trimming removed 3 bases at V and 6 bases at J, with 10 bases between. The CDR3 has 14 residues. The germline V gene has CDR1 SGDLS and CDR2 YYNGEE. The chain's CDR3 is CASSAAVSNSPLHF. CDR3 sequence (DNA): TGTGCCAGCAGCGCGGCGGTTAGTAATTCACCCCTCCACTTT.

The chain carries TRBV14 and TRBJ1-1; D call uncertain. Germline lookup yields CDR1 SGHDN and CDR2 FVKESK. CDR3 length equals 12 residues. V was clipped by 1 base and J by 10 bases, with 10 bases between them. As DNA, the CDR3 is TGTGCCAGCAGCCAAGTCGGTGTGAGAGCTTTCTTT. Translating gives CASSQVGVRAFF.

This rearrangement joins TRBV19 to TRBJ2-7, with 9 bases matching TRBD2. Germline trimming cut 1 base from V and 3 bases from J; bases unmatched to any gene: 4. Germline values: CDR1 LNHDA, CDR2 SQIVND (reference sequence). The CDR3 spans 15 residues. CDR3 region: CASSIVASGNYEQYF. The CDR3 region has the DNA TGTGCCAGTAGTATAGTCGCTAGCGGGAACTACGAGCAGTACTTC.

V usage is TRBV15 and J usage is TRBJ2-1; D perhaps matches TRBD2 (5 bases). The CDR3 loop spans 16 amino acids. Germline assignment: CDR1 LNHNV and CDR2 YYDKDF (reference sequence). The V end was cut by 0 bases, the J end by 7 bases, with 16 bases between. The CDR3 DNA reads as TGTGCCACCAGCAGAGATCAAGGGAGAGGAACTAATGAGCAGTTCTTC. Translating it yields CATSRDQGRGTNEQFF.

This chain connects TRBV27 to TRBJ2-7, with 8 bases lining up with TRBD1. From germline, CDR1 is MNHEY and CDR2 SMNVEV (reference sequence). The CDR3 covers 14 residues. V shed 3 bases and J 0 bases; nucleotides not matched to a gene: 1. In nucleotides, the CDR3 is TGTGCCAGCAGTTTTACAGGGGGCTCCTACGAGCAGTACTTC. It is translated as CASSFTGGSYEQYF.

The chain employs TRBV19 and TRBJ1-1, with unresolved D. There are 14 residues in the CDR3. V was trimmed by 6 bases and J by 7 bases, leaving 18 bases between them. In germline, CDR1 is LNHDA, CDR2 SQIVND (reference sequence). This chain's CDR3 is CASSQSVWRDEAFF. The CDR3 nucleotides read TGTGCCAGTAGCCAATCGGTGTGGAGGGATGAAGCTTTCTTT.

The J gene is TRBJ2-5, the V gene TRBV28; 7 bases align to TRBD2. With V trimmed by 0 bases and J by 2 bases, 3 bases remained unmatched. Looked up from germline, CDR1 is MDHEN and CDR2 is SYDVKM. The CDR3 length is 15 residues. The CDR3 here is CASSLWTSKQETQYF. The CDR3 nucleotides read TGTGCCAGCAGTTTATGGACTAGCAAACAAGAGACCCAGTACTTC.

This chain connects TRBV5-4 to TRBJ2-7, with 13 bases aligning to TRBD2. Trimming took 5 bases from V and 4 from J; bases not matched to a gene: 6. In germline, CDR1 is SGHNT, CDR2 YYREEE (reference sequence). The CDR3 extends over 15 amino acids. The CDR3 loop is CASSEPGLAGYEQYF. DNA of the CDR3: TGTGCCAGCAGTGAACCGGGACTAGCGGGGTACGAGCAGTACTTC.

The rearrangement links TRBV5-5 to TRBJ1-1; D is perhaps TRBD1 (6 bases). This CDR3 region has 15 residues. The germline CDR1 and CDR2 sequences are SGHKS and YYEKEE (reference sequence). V lost 0 bases, J lost 2 bases, and 11 bases lay in between. Here the CDR3 reads CASSLDRAYNTEAFF. The CDR3 DNA reads TGTGCCAGCAGCTTGGACAGGGCGTATAACACTGAAGCTTTCTTT.

This chain joins TRBV5-6 and TRBJ1-1, with 9 bases fitting TRBD1. Germline CDR1 and CDR2: SGHDT and YYEEEE. This CDR3 has 17 amino acids. The J segment lost 5 bases and the V segment lost 4 bases, leaving 15 bases of the junction unmatched. CDR3 nucleotides: TGTGCCAGCAGCCCGCGTCGGGGGGGACAGGGCTTTACTGAAGCTTTCTTT. This codes for CASSPRRGGQGFTEAFF.

V gene TRBV11-1 combines with J gene TRBJ1-5, with D unresolved. The CDR3 is 15 residues long. V was clipped by 1 base and J by 3 bases, with 10 bases between them. The germline V gene encodes CDR1 SGHAT and CDR2 FQDESV (reference sequence). The CDR3 is CASSLGGRPNQPQHF. The CDR3 coding sequence is TGTGCCAGCAGCTTAGGAGGCAGACCCAATCAGCCCCAGCATTTT. Looking up the rest from reference TRBV11-1 and TRBJ1-5 gives the full variable domain: EAEVAQSPRYKITEKSQAVAFWCDPISGHATLYWYRQILGQGPELLVQFQDESVVDDSQLPKDRFSAERLKGVDSTLKIQPAELGDSAMYLCASSLGGRPNQPQHFGDGTRLSIL.

The V gene is TRBV25-1, the J gene TRBJ1-1; weak D call: TRBD1 (5 bases). The germline CDR1 and CDR2 sequences are MGHDK and SYGVNS. This CDR3 is 12 amino acids long. Trimming left V 5 bases short and J 6 bases short, with 10 bases between. This chain's CDR3 is CASSPWGAEAFF. The CDR3 bases are TGTGCCAGCAGTCCTTGGGGCGCTGAAGCTTTCTTT. Looking up the rest from reference TRBV25-1 and TRBJ1-1 gives the full variable domain: EADIYQTPRYLVIGTGKKITLECSQTMGHDKMYWYQQDPGMELHLIHYSYGVNSTEKGDLSSESTVSRIRTEHFPLTLESARPSHTSQYLCASSPWGAEAFFGQGTRLTVV.

The rearrangement joins TRBV28 to TRBJ1-1; D is unresolved. This CDR3 is built from 12 residues. Trimming removed 3 bases at V and 3 bases at J, with 5 bases between. The germline V gene encodes CDR1 MDHEN and CDR2 SYDVKM. CDR3 nucleotides: TGTGCCAGCAGTTTGAGGGACACTGAAGCTTTCTTT. Its protein is CASSLRDTEAFF.

The chain couples TRBV5-1 to TRBJ1-5; 7 bases line up with TRBD1. The length of the CDR3 is 14 residues. The junction had 4 bases not matched to a gene; V was cut back by 4 bases and J by 3 bases. Germline V lookup: CDR1 SGHRS, CDR2 YFSETQ. CDR3 amino acids: CASSTGTDNQPQHF. CDR3 nucleotide sequence: TGCGCCAGCAGCACCGGGACAGACAATCAGCCCCAGCATTTT.

On this clone: The same CDR3 can be traced to other DNA sequences in this sample. The gene calls are TRBV18 and TRBJ1-1; D might be TRBD1 (6 bases). The CDR3 extends over 19 amino acids. Per the germline V gene, CDR1 is KGHSH and CDR2 is LQKENI. V shed 6 bases and J shed 0 bases, with 26 bases lying between them. The CDR3 spells CASSFERLRTGGMNTEAFF. The CDR3 nucleotides are TGTGCCAGCTCGTTCGAGAGGCTTCGGACGGGGGGCATGAACACTGAAGCTTTCTTT.

This sequence joins TRBV7-8 and TRBJ1-1, with TRBD1 matching 10 bases. Germline trimming cut 5 bases from V and 2 bases from J; bases unmatched to any gene: 5. The CDR3 is 15 amino acids. In germline, CDR1 is SGHVS, CDR2 FQNEAQ. The CDR3, as DNA: TGTGCCAGCAGCACCGGGACAGGGGACAACACTGAAGCTTTCTTT. Translating it yields CASSTGTGDNTEAFF.